One and the same sample provided the 27 T cell receptor beta chains below, sequenced in a study of tumor and adjacent non-tumor tissue in lung cancer. TCRbeta libraries were built with three rounds of nested PCR, modified from ARM-PCR. Via MiXCR, TCRdb re-called the multiplex PCR reads, giving one row per CDR3 protein. The sample includes 69,000 or so distinct CDR3 sequences, around 78% of them seen just once. This sample's RNA came from whole unsorted tissue. The sequenced sample was lung tumor tissue. Receptors originate from a man aged 60-69 years with non-small cell lung cancer.

The J gene is TRBJ2-3, the V gene TRBV20-1, with no clear D. V dropped 8 bases and J dropped 4 bases, with 22 bases sitting between them. The V gene's germline CDR1 is DFQATT and CDR2 SNEGSKA (reference sequence). The CDR3 extends over 15 amino acids. The chain's CDR3 is CSPHPQAPAADTQYF. The CDR3 bases are TGCAGTCCTCACCCACAAGCCCCGGCGGCAGATACGCAGTATTTT.

A remark on this clonotype: A single base separates this from a much larger clone, so it may be a read error. The genes are TRBV6-2 or TRBV6-3 and TRBJ2-7; the D gene is possibly TRBD1 (6 bases). The CDR3 length is 12 residues. The germline V gene encodes CDR1 MNHEY and CDR2 SVGEGT. The CDR3 bases are TGTGCCAACAGTGACAGGCCGGAAGAGCAGTACTTC. This encodes CANSDRPEEQYF.

Remarks on this clonotype: Given the absence of the conserved phenylalanine or tryptophan at the CDR3 end, a read error is likely. No DNA is shown, since the ends of the CDR3 on it are uncertain; the CDR3 is the one TCRdb lists. The chain couples TRBV21-1 to TRBJ2-7; the table gives TRBD1 as D, unverified against the DNA. TRBV21-1 is a pseudogene. With termini counted, the CDR3 has 17 amino acids. CDR3 in amino acids: CASSKKDPLGETYEQYY.

The chain joins TRBV6-1 to TRBJ1-6; tentative D call: TRBD1 (5 bases). The CDR3 extends over 17 amino acids. From germline, CDR1 is MNHNS and CDR2 SASEGT. V lost 1 base and J 7 bases, leaving 17 bases between the germline ends. The CDR3 nucleotides are TGTGCCAGCAGTGAAGAGGGGCGGCGTCGATACAATTCACCCCTCCACTTT. This encodes CASSEEGRRRYNSPLHF.

The V and J genes are TRBV28 and TRBJ2-7, with 7 bases identical to TRBD2. Trimming at V came to 8 bases and at J to 2 bases, leaving 15 bases not matched to a gene. The V gene's germline CDR1 is MDHEN and CDR2 SYDVKM. The CDR3 is 16 amino acids. The CDR3 nucleotides are TGTGCCAGCTGTTCATCCGGACCAGCGGGAACCTACGAGCAGTACTTC. It specifies CASCSSGPAGTYEQYF.

The sample holds many counts of this clonotype. The CDR3 loop is CASSDGGLRGGELFF. In nucleotides, the CDR3 is TGTGCCAGCAGTGATGGGGGACTCCGTGGGGGGGAGCTGTTTTTT. The chain carries TRBV6-1 and TRBJ2-2, with D maybe TRBD2 (6 bases). This CDR3 is built from 15 residues. The germline CDR1 and CDR2 sequences are MNHNS and SASEGT. The V end lost 3 bases, the J end lost 8 bases, and 16 bases lay between the germline ends.

About this clonotype itself: One end of the junction fails to match germline, which may point to a read error. This sequence joins TRBV5-1 and TRBJ2-7; D call uncertain. The length of the CDR3 is 12 residues. The germline gives CDR1 SGHRS, CDR2 YFSETQ. The CDR3 reads CVSSRNSCEQYF. DNA for the CDR3: TGCGTCAGCAGCCGGAATTCCTGCGAGCAGTACTTC.

This clonotype has ten or more counts. The gene calls are TRBV20-1 and TRBJ2-7; 9 nucleotides agree with TRBD2. Germline V gene lookup returns CDR1 DFQATT and CDR2 SNEGSKA (reference sequence). CDR3 length equals 15 residues. Germline trimming cut 5 bases from V and 4 bases from J; bases unmatched to any gene: 12. The CDR3 DNA follows: TGCAGTGCTCCCATTAATAGCGGGAGCGGGTACGAGCAGTACTTC. Protein: CSAPINSGSGYEQYF.

The J gene is TRBJ2-7, the V gene TRBV29-1, with TRBD2 matching over 8 bases. The CDR3 extends over 17 amino acids. The germline CDR1 and CDR2 sequences are SQVTM and ANQGSEA. Written as DNA, the CDR3 is TGCAACTTTGAAGATAGGTCTAGCGGGCCAAGCTCCTACGAGCAGTACTTC. Translating gives CNFEDRSSGPSSYEQYF.

About this clonotype itself: No conserved phenylalanine or tryptophan is present at the end of the CDR3, so a read error is the likely explanation. The chain employs TRBV29-1 and TRBJ2-5, with D perhaps given as TRBD1 or TRBD2 (5 bases each). The germline gives CDR1 SQVTM, CDR2 ANQGSEA. V was pared by 5 bases and J by 5 bases, with 21 bases between. The CDR3 is 15 residues long. The CDR3 here is CSVISSRAEGETQYL. CDR3 DNA sequence: TGCAGCGTTATCAGTTCCAGGGCCGAGGGGGAGACCCAGTACTTA.

Regarding this clonotype: This may be a read error, as it is one base from a much larger clone. This chain joins TRBV7-9 and TRBJ2-5; D possibly uses TRBD1 or TRBD2 (5 bases each). Per germline, CDR1 SEHNR and CDR2 FQNEAQ (reference sequence). The CDR3 is 15 residues long. The CDR3: CTSSLAAGSGETQYF. CDR3 DNA sequence: TGTACCAGCAGCTTAGCAGCAGGGTCGGGGGAGACCCAGTACTTC. The full variable domain, completed using reference TRBV7-9 and TRBJ2-5, is DTGVSQNPRHKITKRGQNVTFRCDPISEHNRLYWYRQTLGQGPEFLTYFQNEAQLEKSRLLSDRFSAERPKGSFSTLEIQRTEQGDSAMYLCTSSLAAGSGETQYFGPGTRLLVL.

In the case of this clonotype: Its ends do not fully match the called genes, so a read error is possible. CDR3 bases: TGTGCTAGTGGTTCCGGGACTAGCGGATACAATGAGCAGCTCTTC. This codes for CASGSGTSGYNEQLF. The rearrangement joins TRBV12-5 to TRBJ2-1, with 11 positions matching TRBD2. CDR3 length: 15 amino acids. Looked up from germline, CDR1 is LGHNT and CDR2 is FRNRAP.

In the case of this clonotype: Sequence at one end of the junction differs from germline and may be a read error. V and J are TRBV12-3 or TRBV12-4 and TRBJ1-5; D unresolved. The CDR3 is 11 amino acids. CDR3 region: CASSGNQPRHF. For the CDR3, the DNA is TGCGCCAGCAGTGGTAATCAGCCCCGGCATTTT.

The chain carries TRBV7-9 and TRBJ2-3; tentative D call: TRBD2 (6 bases). V gave up 9 bases and J gave up 2 bases, with 18 bases separating them. The CDR3 is made up of 15 amino acids. CDR1 is SEHNR and CDR2 is FQNEAQ in the germline V gene (reference sequence). The CDR3 DNA follows: TGTGCCAGTAGCGGACCCCGGGTAAACACAGATACGCAGTATTTT. It yields the protein CASSGPRVNTDTQYF.

Comments on this clonotype: A read error may account for a junction end that differs from germline. The rearrangement joins TRBV6-5 to TRBJ2-5; D could derive from TRBD1 or TRBD2 (6 bases each). The V gene's germline CDR1 is MNHEY and CDR2 SVGAGI. The CDR3 has 16 residues. CDR3 amino acids: CASSTSLGGGGETHHF. CDR3 nucleotides: TGTGCCAGCAGTACGTCACTGGGCGGAGGGGGTGAAACCCACCACTTC.

Turning to this clonotype: A read error is likely, as this CDR3 ends without the conserved phenylalanine or tryptophan. This chain joins TRBV20-1 and TRBJ2-2; 11 nucleotides line up with TRBD2. CDR1 DFQATT and CDR2 SNEGSKA come from the germline V gene (reference sequence). The CDR3 has 16 amino acids. The CDR3 DNA follows: TGCAGTGCTACGTTAGCGGGAGGGCCGGAGACCGGGGACCTGTTTTCT. Protein: CSATLAGGPETGDLFS.

A word on this clonotype: This CDR3 is missing its conserved last phenylalanine or tryptophan, likely due to a read error. The J gene is TRBJ2-6, the V gene TRBV6-5; D unresolved. Germline loops: CDR1 MNHEY, CDR2 SVGAGI. The CDR3 is 16 residues long. The CDR3 reads CASSYSLGSAANVLTY. The CDR3 DNA follows: TGTGCCAGCAGTTACTCCCTAGGCTCTGCGGCCAACGTCCTGACTTAC.

With regard to this clonotype: The junction departs from the called germline gene at one end, perhaps through a read error. This CDR3 is CASGYTWGGGETQYF. The CDR3 DNA reads TGCGCCAGCGGTTATACATGGGGTGGGGGGGAGACCCAGTACTTC. V usage is TRBV6-5 and J usage is TRBJ2-5; TRBD2 is a possible D gene (6 bases). The CDR3 loop spans 15 amino acids. Germline lookup yields CDR1 MNHEY and CDR2 SVGAGI.

Regarding this clonotype: Sequence at one end of the junction differs from germline and may be a read error. The rearrangement joins TRBV29-1 to TRBJ2-3; tentatively, D is TRBD1 or TRBD2 (5 bases each). Germline values: CDR1 SQVTM, CDR2 ANQGSEA. The CDR3 is 16 residues long. CDR3 sequence (DNA): TGCAGCGTCGGTACAACCGGGATAGGGGTCGCAGATACACAGTATTTT. This codes for CSVGTTGIGVADTQYF.

As regards this clonotype: At one end the junction does not follow the germline gene, possibly because of a read error. The chain couples TRBV10-2 to TRBJ2-7, with D maybe TRBD2 (6 bases). The germline V gene encodes CDR1 WSHSY and CDR2 SAAADI. There are 14 residues in the CDR3. DNA of the CDR3: TGCGTCAGCAGTAACGGAGGGAATCCCTACGAGCAGTACTTC. Translating it yields CVSSNGGNPYEQYF.

About this clonotype: One end of the junction is discordant with germline, which a read error may explain. The chain has TRBV30 and TRBJ1-3; TRBD1 matches 8 bases. Germline lookup yields CDR1 GTSNPN and CDR2 SVGIG (reference sequence). The CDR3 extends over 15 amino acids. The CDR3 sequence is CASSRDRTTGNTIYF. The CDR3 DNA sequence: TGTGCCTCGAGTCGGGACAGGACTACCGGAAACACCATATATTTT. The variable domain in full, with the rest retrieved from reference TRBV30 and TRBJ1-3, is SQTIHQWPATLVQPVGSPLSLECTVEGTSNPNLYWYRQAAGRGLQLLFYSVGIGQISSEVPQNLSASRPQDRQFILSSKKLLLSDSGFYLCASSRDRTTGNTIYFGEGSWLTVV.

For this clonotype: The final CDR3 position lacks the conserved phenylalanine or tryptophan, pointing to a likely read error. The chain recombines TRBV13 with TRBJ2-7; 7 bases map to TRBD2. This CDR3 has 16 amino acids. V lost 4 bases to trimming and J lost 2 bases; unmatched junction nucleotides: 11. Per the germline V gene, CDR1 is PRHDT and CDR2 is FYEKMQ (reference sequence). The CDR3 is CASSWGLTGVTYEQYL. CDR3 coding DNA: TGTGCCAGCAGCTGGGGACTAACGGGAGTAACCTACGAGCAGTACTTA.

Comments on this clonotype: Here the CDR3 omits its conserved ending phenylalanine or tryptophan, so a read error is the likely source. The chain employs TRBV10-3 and TRBJ1-1; a possible D gene is TRBD1 (6 bases). Germline CDR1 and CDR2: ENHRY and SYGVKD. The CDR3 spans 12 residues. V lost 11 bases to trimming and J lost 7 bases, with 17 bases between them. CDR3 protein: CAAKGGRREAFI. The CDR3 bases are TGTGCCGCCAAGGGGGGGAGGCGTGAAGCTTTCATC.

Notes on this clonotype: Relative to the germline gene, one junction end is altered; a read error may explain this. J is TRBJ1-2 and V is TRBV13; D is ambiguous. The CDR3 is made up of 15 amino acids. CDR1 PRHDT and CDR2 FYEKMQ come from the germline V gene (reference sequence). The CDR3 spells CVSSLGQGPNYGYTF. The CDR3 DNA reads TGTGTCAGCAGCTTAGGCCAAGGCCCTAACTATGGCTACACTTTC.

V usage is TRBV7-9 and J usage is TRBJ2-7; 11 bases match TRBD2. Germline V gene sequence: CDR1 SEHNR, CDR2 FQNEAQ (reference sequence). The CDR3 is made up of 17 amino acids. V was clipped by 5 bases and J by 0 bases; unmatched bases: 9. DNA for the CDR3: TGTGCCAGCAGCGCCCGTCCGGGACTAGCGGACTCCTACGAGCAGTACTTC. This codes for CASSARPGLADSYEQYF.

As concerns this clonotype: A read error may be the cause here, since a much bigger clone is one base away. The rearrangement uses TRBV11-1 and TRBJ2-7; the D gene is possibly TRBD2 (6 bases). CDR1 SGHAT and CDR2 FQDESV come from the germline V gene (reference sequence). This CDR3 spans 14 amino acids. The germline V and J ends were trimmed by 10 bases and 6 bases, with 22 bases remaining between them. CDR3 in DNA: TGTGCCAACAGGCGGGATAGGACTATCCGCGAGCAGTACTTC. Translating it yields CANRRDRTIREQYF.

In regard to this clonotype: It is likely a read error, because the conserved phenylalanine at the end of the CDR3 is missing. The chain is built from TRBV20-1 and TRBJ1-5; D ambiguous. CDR1 and CDR2 from the germline V gene are DFQATT and SNEGSKA (reference sequence). CDR3 size: 12 residues. The CDR3 loop is CNARAGDQPQHL. The CDR3 DNA sequence: TGCAATGCTAGAGCAGGCGATCAGCCCCAGCATCTT.